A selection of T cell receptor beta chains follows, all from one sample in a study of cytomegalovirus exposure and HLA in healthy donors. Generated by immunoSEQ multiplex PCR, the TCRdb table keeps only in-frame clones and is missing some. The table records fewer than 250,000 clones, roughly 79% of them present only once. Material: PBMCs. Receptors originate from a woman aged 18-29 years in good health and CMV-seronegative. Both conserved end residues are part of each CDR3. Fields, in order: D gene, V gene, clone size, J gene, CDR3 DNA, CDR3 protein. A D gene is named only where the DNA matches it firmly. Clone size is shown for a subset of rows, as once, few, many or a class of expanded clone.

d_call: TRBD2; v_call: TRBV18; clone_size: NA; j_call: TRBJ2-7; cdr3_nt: TGTGCCAGCTCACCATCCGGACTAGCGGGACGACTCTACGAGCAGTACTTC; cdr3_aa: CASSPSGLAGRLYEQYF
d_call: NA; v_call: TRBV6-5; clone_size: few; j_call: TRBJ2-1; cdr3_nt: TGTGCCAGCAGTTACTCTCTGGGGCGCAACAATGAGCAGTTCTTC; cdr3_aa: CASSYSLGRNNEQFF
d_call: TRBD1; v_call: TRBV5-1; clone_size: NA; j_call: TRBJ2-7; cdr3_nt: TGCGCCAGCAGCTTGGAAAGGGGGCGACACGAGCAGTACTTC; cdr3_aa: CASSLERGRHEQYF
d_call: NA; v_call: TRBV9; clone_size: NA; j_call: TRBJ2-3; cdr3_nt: TGTGCCAGCAGCCCCCGACGGCGAGGGGGGGGCACAGATACGCAGTATTTT; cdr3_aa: CASSPRRRGGGTDTQYF
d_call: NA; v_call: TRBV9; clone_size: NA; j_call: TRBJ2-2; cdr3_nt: TGTGCCAGCAGCACCTGGACAGCTAACACCGGGGAGCTGTTTTTT; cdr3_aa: CASSTWTANTGELFF
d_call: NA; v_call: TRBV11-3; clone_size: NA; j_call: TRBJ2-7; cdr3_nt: TGTGCCAGCAGCTTAGATGCGAGCTCCTACGAGCAGTACTTC; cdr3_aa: CASSLDASSYEQYF
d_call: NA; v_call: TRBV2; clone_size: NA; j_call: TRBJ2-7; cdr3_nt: TGTGCCAGCCACCGAGGTCGCCACTCCTACGAGCAGTACTTC; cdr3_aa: CASHRGRHSYEQYF
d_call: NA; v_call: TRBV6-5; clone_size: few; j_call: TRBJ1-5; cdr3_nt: TGTGCCAGCAAAAAACAGGGCGGAGGTCAGCCCCAGCATTTT; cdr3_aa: CASKKQGGGQPQHF
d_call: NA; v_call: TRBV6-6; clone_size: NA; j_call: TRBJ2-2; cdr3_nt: TGTGCCAGCAGTTTAACAGCGAACACCGGGGAGCTGTTTTTT; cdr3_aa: CASSLTANTGELFF
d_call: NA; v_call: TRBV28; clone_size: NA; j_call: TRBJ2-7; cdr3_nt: TGTGCCAGCGCGCGGCTGGGGCCCTACGAGCAGTACTTC; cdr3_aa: CASARLGPYEQYF
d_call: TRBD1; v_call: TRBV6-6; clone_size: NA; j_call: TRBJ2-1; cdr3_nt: TGTGCCAGCAGTCCTCCGGGACAGGGCGACAATGAGCAGTTCTTC; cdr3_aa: CASSPPGQGDNEQFF
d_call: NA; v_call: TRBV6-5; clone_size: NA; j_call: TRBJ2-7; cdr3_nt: TGTGCCAGCAGTTACTCAGGCGGTTTCTCCGAGCAGTACTTC; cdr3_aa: CASSYSGGFSEQYF
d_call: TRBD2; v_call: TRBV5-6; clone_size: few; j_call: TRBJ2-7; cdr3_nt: TGTGCCAGCACCATGGGGCTAGCGGGAAATTCACTTCACGAGCAGTACTTC; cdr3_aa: CASTMGLAGNSLHEQYF
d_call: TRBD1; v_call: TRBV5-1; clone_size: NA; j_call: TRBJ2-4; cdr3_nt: TGCGCCAGCAGCTTGGGGTCAACAGGGGGTATTGACATTCAGTACTTC; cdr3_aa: CASSLGSTGGIDIQYF
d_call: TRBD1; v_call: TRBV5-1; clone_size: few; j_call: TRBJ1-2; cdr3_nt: TGCGCCAGCAGCGCGCGGACAGGGCAGGGTGGCTACACCTTC; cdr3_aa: CASSARTGQGGYTF
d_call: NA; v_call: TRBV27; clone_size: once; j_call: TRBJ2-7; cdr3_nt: TGTGCCAGCAGTTTACGGGGACTTCGCGGGCAGTACTTC; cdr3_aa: CASSLRGLRGQYF
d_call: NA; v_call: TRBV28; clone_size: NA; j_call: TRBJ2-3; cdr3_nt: TGTGCCAGCAGTTTACCTCCCCGCGGAGATACGCAGTATTTT; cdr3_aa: CASSLPPRGDTQYF
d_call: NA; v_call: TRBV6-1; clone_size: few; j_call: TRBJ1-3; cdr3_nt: TGTGCCAGCAGGAATAGTGTCTCTGGAAACACCATATATTTT; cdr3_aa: CASRNSVSGNTIYF
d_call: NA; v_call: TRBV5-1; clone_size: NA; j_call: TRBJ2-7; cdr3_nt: TGCGCCAGCAGCCCCCAGGGAACCTACGAGCAGTACTTC; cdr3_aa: CASSPQGTYEQYF
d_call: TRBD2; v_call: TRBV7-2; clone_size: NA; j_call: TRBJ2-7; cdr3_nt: TGTGCCAGCAGCCCTGGGGTCCTAGCGGGGAACTCCTACGAGCAGTACTTC; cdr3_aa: CASSPGVLAGNSYEQYF
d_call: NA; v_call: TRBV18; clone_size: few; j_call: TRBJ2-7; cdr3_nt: TGTGCCAGCTCACTGGCTGACGAGCAGTACTTC; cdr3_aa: CASSLADEQYF
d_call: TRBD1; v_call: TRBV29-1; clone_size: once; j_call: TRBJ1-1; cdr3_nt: TGCAGCGCCGGGACAGGGGTGGGTGAAGCTTTCTTT; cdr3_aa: CSAGTGVGEAFF
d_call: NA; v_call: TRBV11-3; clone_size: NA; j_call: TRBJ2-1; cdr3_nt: TGTGCCAGCAGCAGATCCGGCCACGAGGATGAGCAGTTCTTC; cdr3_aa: CASSRSGHEDEQFF
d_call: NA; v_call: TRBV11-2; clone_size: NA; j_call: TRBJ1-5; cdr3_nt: TGTGCCAGCAGCTTAGGACTCCGGGATCAGCCCCAGCATTTT; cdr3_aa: CASSLGLRDQPQHF
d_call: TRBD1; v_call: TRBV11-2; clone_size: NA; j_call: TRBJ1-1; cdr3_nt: TGTGCCAGCAGCTTGATCAGGGGGAATCCCGACACTGAAGCTTTCTTT; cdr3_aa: CASSLIRGNPDTEAFF
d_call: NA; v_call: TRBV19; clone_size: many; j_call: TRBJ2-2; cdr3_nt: TGTGCCAGCCGAGGTGCCGGGGAGCTGTTTTTT; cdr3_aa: CASRGAGELFF
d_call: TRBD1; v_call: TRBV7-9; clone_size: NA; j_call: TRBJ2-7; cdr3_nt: TGTGCCAGCAGCTCTGACAGGGCGGCCTACGAGCAGTACTTC; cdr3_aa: CASSSDRAAYEQYF
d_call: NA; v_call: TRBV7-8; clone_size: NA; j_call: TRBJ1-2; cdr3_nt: TGTGCCAGCAGCACTACGGGGCAGGGGAATGGCTACACCTTC; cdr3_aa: CASSTTGQGNGYTF
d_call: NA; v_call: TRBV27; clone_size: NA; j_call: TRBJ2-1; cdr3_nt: TGTGCCAGCAGTACGACACAGAGCTCCTACAATGAGCAGTTCTTC; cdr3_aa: CASSTTQSSYNEQFF
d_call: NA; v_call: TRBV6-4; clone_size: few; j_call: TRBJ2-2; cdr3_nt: TGTGCCAGCAGTGTAGCGGAGAACACCGGGGAGCTGTTTTTT; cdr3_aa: CASSVAENTGELFF
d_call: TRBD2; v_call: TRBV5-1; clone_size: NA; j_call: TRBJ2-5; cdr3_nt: TGCGCCAGCAGCGCGGGACTAGCGGGGGGGCAAGAGACCCAGTACTTC; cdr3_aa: CASSAGLAGGQETQYF
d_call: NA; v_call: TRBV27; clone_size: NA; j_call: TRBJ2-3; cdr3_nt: TGTGCCAGCAGTTTATTTCAGATCACAGATACGCAGTATTTT; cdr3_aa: CASSLFQITDTQYF
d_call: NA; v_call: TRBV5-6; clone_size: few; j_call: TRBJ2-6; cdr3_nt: TGTGCCAGCAGCTCCAGCTCTGGGGCCAACGTCCTGACTTTC; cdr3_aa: CASSSSSGANVLTF
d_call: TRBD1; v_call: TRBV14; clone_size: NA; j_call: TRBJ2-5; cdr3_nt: TGTGCCAGCCGATTCCAGGGGGCAGAGACCCAGTACTTC; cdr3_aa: CASRFQGAETQYF
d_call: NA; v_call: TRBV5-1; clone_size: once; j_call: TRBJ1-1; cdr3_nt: TGCGCCGGCGGGGGGCCGGGGAACACTGAAGCTTTCTTT; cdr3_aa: CAGGGPGNTEAFF
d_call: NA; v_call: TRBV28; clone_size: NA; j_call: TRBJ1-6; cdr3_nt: TGTGCCAGCAGTGGGCGGGGGAATTCACCCCTCCACTTT; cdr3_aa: CASSGRGNSPLHF
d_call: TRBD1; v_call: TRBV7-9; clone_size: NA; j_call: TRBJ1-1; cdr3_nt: TGTGCCAGCAGCTTAACCGACAGGGAAAGTGAAGCTTTCTTT; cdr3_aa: CASSLTDRESEAFF
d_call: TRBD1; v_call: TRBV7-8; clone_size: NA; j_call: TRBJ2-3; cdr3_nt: TGTGCCAGCAGCTTATTAGGGACAGGGGGCGAGGTGTGGGCCGATACGCAGTATTTT; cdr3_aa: CASSLLGTGGEVWADTQYF
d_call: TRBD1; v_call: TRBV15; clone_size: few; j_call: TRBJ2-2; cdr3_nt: TGTGCCACCAGTACTACCTCGACAGGGAAAGGCGGGGAGCTGTTTTTT; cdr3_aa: CATSTTSTGKGGELFF
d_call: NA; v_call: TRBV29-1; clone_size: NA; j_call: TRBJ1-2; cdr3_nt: TGCAGCGTTGAAAGGGGAGGGTATGGCTACACCTTC; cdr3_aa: CSVERGGYGYTF
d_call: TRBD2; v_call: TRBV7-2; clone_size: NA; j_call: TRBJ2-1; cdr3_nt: TGTGCCAGCAGCTTAATATTAGCGGGAGGGCCTCTTGAGCAGTTCTTC; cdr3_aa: CASSLILAGGPLEQFF
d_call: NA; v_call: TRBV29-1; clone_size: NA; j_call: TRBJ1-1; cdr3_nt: TGCAGCGTTGACACTTATGGGAACACTGAAGCTTTCTTT; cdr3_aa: CSVDTYGNTEAFF
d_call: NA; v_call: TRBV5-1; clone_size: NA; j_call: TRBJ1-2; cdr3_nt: TGCGCCAGCAGCCCGGGGGACGGCCACTATGGCTACACCTTC; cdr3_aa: CASSPGDGHYGYTF
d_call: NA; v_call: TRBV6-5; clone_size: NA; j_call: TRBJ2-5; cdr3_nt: TGTGCCAGCAGTTACTCGGCGCAGGGTAGGGAGACCCAGTACTTC; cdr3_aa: CASSYSAQGRETQYF
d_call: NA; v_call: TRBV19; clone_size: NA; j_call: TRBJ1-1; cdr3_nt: TGTGCCAGTAGTATTGGGAGGGGTGGGAGCGTGAACACTGAAGCTTTCTTT; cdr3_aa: CASSIGRGGSVNTEAFF
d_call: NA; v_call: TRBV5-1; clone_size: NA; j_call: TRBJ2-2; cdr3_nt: TGCGCCAGCAGCCCCCAGGGATCTGGCGGGGAGCTGTTTTTT; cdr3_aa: CASSPQGSGGELFF
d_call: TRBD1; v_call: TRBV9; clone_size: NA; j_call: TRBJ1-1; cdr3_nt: TGTGCCAGCAGCTCCGGGACAGGGAGGTGGGCTTTCTTT; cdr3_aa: CASSSGTGRWAFF
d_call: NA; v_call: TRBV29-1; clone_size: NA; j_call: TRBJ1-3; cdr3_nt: TGCAGCGCACCTAGCGACTCTGGAAACACCATATATTTT; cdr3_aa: CSAPSDSGNTIYF
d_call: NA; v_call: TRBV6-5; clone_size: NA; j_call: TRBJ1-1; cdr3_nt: TGTGCCAGCACCCCCACCGGGGGAACTGAAGCTTTCTTT; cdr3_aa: CASTPTGGTEAFF
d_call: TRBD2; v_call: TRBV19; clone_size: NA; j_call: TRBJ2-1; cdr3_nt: TGTGCCAGTATCGGAGGGGCTAGCGGGTCCAATGAGCAGTTCTTC; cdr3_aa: CASIGGASGSNEQFF
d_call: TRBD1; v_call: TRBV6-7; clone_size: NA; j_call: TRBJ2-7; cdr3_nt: TGTGCCAGCAACCGGACAGGCTCCTACGAGCAGTACTTC; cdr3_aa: CASNRTGSYEQYF
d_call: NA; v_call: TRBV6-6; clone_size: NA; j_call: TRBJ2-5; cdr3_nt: TGTGCCAGCACCAATCCGGCCGGGTACCAAGAGACCCAGTACTTC; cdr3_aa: CASTNPAGYQETQYF
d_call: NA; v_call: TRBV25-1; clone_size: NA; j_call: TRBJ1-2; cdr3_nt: TGTGCCAGCAGTGAATCCGGAGGGGCGCACTATGGCTACACCTTC; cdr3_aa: CASSESGGAHYGYTF
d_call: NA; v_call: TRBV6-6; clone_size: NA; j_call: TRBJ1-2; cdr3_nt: TGTGCCAGCAGACCATCCGACCGCCCTAGGGACTTTGGCTACACCTTC; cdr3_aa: CASRPSDRPRDFGYTF
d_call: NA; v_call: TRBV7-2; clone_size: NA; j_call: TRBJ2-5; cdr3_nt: TGTGCCAGCAGCATTCTTATCCAAGAGACCCAGTACTTC; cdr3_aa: CASSILIQETQYF
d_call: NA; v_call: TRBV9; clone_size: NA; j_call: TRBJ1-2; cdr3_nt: TGTGCCAGCAGCGTAGCAGGGGAGTATGGCTACACCTTC; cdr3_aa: CASSVAGEYGYTF
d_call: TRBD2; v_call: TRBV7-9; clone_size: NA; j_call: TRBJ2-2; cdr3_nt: TGTGCCAGCAGCACGGGACTAGCGGGAGTGGCGAGCACCGGGGAGCTGTTTTTT; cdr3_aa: CASSTGLAGVASTGELFF
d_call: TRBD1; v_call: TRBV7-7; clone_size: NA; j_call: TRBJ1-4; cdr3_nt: TGTGCCAGCAGCCCTGGGACAGGGACTAATGAAAAACTGTTTTTT; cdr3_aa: CASSPGTGTNEKLFF
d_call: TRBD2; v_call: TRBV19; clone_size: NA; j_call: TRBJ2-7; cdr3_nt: TGTGCCAGTAGTGCCCAGACTAGCGGGGGCCTCTACGAGCAGTACTTC; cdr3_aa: CASSAQTSGGLYEQYF
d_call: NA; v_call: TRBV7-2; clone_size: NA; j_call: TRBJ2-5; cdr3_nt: TGTGCCAGCAGCTTAGAGGGACTTAACGGTGAGACCCAGTACTTC; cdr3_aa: CASSLEGLNGETQYF